This TCR beta chain was retrieved from a study of cytomegalovirus exposure and HLA in healthy donors. Study at large: A data release that came early held approximately 92 million unique TCRs from HLA-typed donors.

The PCR contained 60 Vbeta and 13 Jbeta primers. This table comes from immunoSEQ multiplex PCR, and its TCRdb copy is limited to in-frame clones, with some not included. Here the sample spans 140,000 to 150,000 clones, 65% to 85% being singletons. Study observations and caveats: Later analysis suggested links between common viral pathogens and several top significant clusters.

With respect to this clone: Its antigen is unidentified.

The V end lost 2 bases, the J end lost 8 bases, and 15 bases lay between the germline ends. The CDR3 has 14 amino acids. Germline CDR1 reads MNHEY; CDR2 reads SVGAGI. Sequencing was done on a sample of PBMCs. The receptor was derived from a male donor in good health and CMV-seronegative. The chain carries TRBV6-5 and TRBJ1-2; maybe TRBD1 (6 bases). In DNA form, the CDR3 reads TGTGCCAGCAGTTACCGGTCTACAGGGCAAGGCTACACCTTC. Translated, it gives CASSYRSTGQGYTF.